This is a list of T cell receptor beta chains from one sample in a study of T cells after yellow fever vaccination. MiXCR, run by TCRdb on the 5' RACE reads, gives a single entry per CDR3 protein. The sample contains 150,000 to 200,000 distinct CDR3 sequences, less than 9% of which appear only once. Material: CD4+ T cells sorted from PBMCs, obtained around 5 days after the first yellow fever vaccination. Receptors originate from a man between 18 and 35 years old who received the YFV17D yellow fever vaccine. Both conserved end residues are part of each CDR3. A D gene is named only where the DNA matches it firmly. Rows give clone size only sometimes, using once, few, many, or a class for an expanded clone.

V gene: TRBV2; D gene: TRBD1; J gene: TRBJ1-5; clone size: many; CDR3 protein: CASRGRDRVLSQPQHF; CDR3 DNA: TGTGCCAGCAGGGGAAGGGACAGGGTCTTAAGTCAGCCCCAGCATTTT
V gene: TRBV7-2; D gene: TRBD2; J gene: TRBJ2-1; clone size: many; CDR3 protein: CASSLQPSGGQRQFF; CDR3 DNA: TGTGCCAGCAGCTTACAGCCTAGCGGGGGCCAACGGCAGTTCTTC
V gene: TRBV11-2; D gene: -; J gene: TRBJ2-5; clone size: many; CDR3 protein: CASSLGLIQTPLQETQYF; CDR3 DNA: TGTGCCAGCAGTTTAGGACTTATCCAGACCCCCCTCCAAGAGACCCAGTACTTC
V gene: TRBV5-4; D gene: -; J gene: TRBJ1-6; clone size: -; CDR3 protein: CASSLPGSRNSPLHF; CDR3 DNA: TGTGCCAGCAGCTTGCCGGGGTCAAGGAATTCACCCCTCCACTTT
V gene: TRBV7-2; D gene: -; J gene: TRBJ2-7; clone size: few; CDR3 protein: CASSLRVSNPPGYEQYF; CDR3 DNA: TGTGCCAGCAGCTTAAGGGTTTCCAACCCCCCTGGCTACGAGCAGTACTTC
V gene: TRBV30; D gene: TRBD1; J gene: TRBJ2-3; clone size: many; CDR3 protein: CAWRRGQADTQYF; CDR3 DNA: TGTGCCTGGAGAAGGGGGCAGGCAGATACGCAGTATTTT
V gene: TRBV6-1; D gene: -; J gene: TRBJ2-1; clone size: -; CDR3 protein: CASSEQGNEQFF; CDR3 DNA: TGTGCCAGCAGTGAACAGGGCAATGAGCAGTTCTTC
V gene: TRBV5-1; D gene: -; J gene: TRBJ1-1; clone size: many; CDR3 protein: CASTLQDDTEAFF; CDR3 DNA: TGCGCCAGCACCCTTCAGGATGACACTGAAGCTTTCTTT
V gene: TRBV27; D gene: -; J gene: TRBJ2-5; clone size: many; CDR3 protein: CASSGGTDQETQYF; CDR3 DNA: TGTGCCAGCAGTGGGGGGACGGACCAAGAGACCCAGTACTTC
V gene: TRBV4-3; D gene: TRBD2; J gene: TRBJ2-3; clone size: few; CDR3 protein: CASSRTLTSGGTDTQYF; CDR3 DNA: TGCGCCAGCAGCCGCACGTTGACTAGCGGGGGCACAGATACGCAGTATTTT
V gene: TRBV5-1; D gene: TRBD2; J gene: TRBJ2-3; clone size: -; CDR3 protein: CASSTGLAGGINTDTQYF; CDR3 DNA: TGCGCCAGCAGCACCGGACTAGCGGGGGGGATTAACACAGATACGCAGTATTTT
V gene: TRBV20-1; D gene: -; J gene: TRBJ1-1; clone size: -; CDR3 protein: CSARTASSTEAFF; CDR3 DNA: TGCAGTGCTAGAACAGCTTCATCCACTGAAGCTTTCTTT
V gene: TRBV3-1; D gene: -; J gene: TRBJ2-2; clone size: many; CDR3 protein: CASSQTGSGELFF; CDR3 DNA: TGTGCCAGCAGCCAAACGGGTAGCGGGGAGCTGTTTTTT
V gene: TRBV3-1; D gene: -; J gene: TRBJ2-7; clone size: -; CDR3 protein: CASSQTGLSYEQYF; CDR3 DNA: TGTGCCAGCAGCCAGACAGGCCTTTCCTACGAGCAGTACTTC
V gene: TRBV24-1; D gene: TRBD1; J gene: TRBJ2-2; clone size: many; CDR3 protein: CATSDPRTGGPGELFF; CDR3 DNA: TGTGCCACCAGTGACCCCCGGACAGGGGGGCCCGGGGAGCTGTTTTTT
V gene: TRBV20-1; D gene: TRBD2; J gene: TRBJ2-3; clone size: -; CDR3 protein: CSARDQAGAYTDTQYF; CDR3 DNA: TGCAGTGCTAGAGATCAGGCGGGAGCCTATACAGATACGCAGTATTTT
V gene: TRBV5-1; D gene: TRBD1; J gene: TRBJ2-7; clone size: many; CDR3 protein: CASSYRQGSHEQYF; CDR3 DNA: TGCGCCAGCAGCTACCGACAGGGGAGCCACGAGCAGTACTTC
V gene: TRBV6-5; D gene: -; J gene: TRBJ2-5; clone size: -; CDR3 protein: CASSYSRFQTQYF; CDR3 DNA: TGTGCCAGCAGTTACTCTCGCTTTCAGACCCAGTACTTC
V gene: TRBV4-2; D gene: TRBD2; J gene: TRBJ2-1; clone size: many; CDR3 protein: CASSPASGGAVSYNEQFF; CDR3 DNA: TGTGCCAGCAGCCCGGCTAGCGGGGGGGCTGTCTCCTACAATGAGCAGTTCTTC
V gene: TRBV6-1; D gene: -; J gene: TRBJ1-5; clone size: -; CDR3 protein: CASSDYNQPQHF; CDR3 DNA: TGTGCCAGCAGTGATTACAATCAGCCCCAGCATTTT
V gene: TRBV11-2; D gene: -; J gene: TRBJ2-1; clone size: -; CDR3 protein: CASSLVGYRFSSFNEQFF; CDR3 DNA: TGTGCCAGCAGCTTAGTAGGATATCGCTTTTCAAGTTTCAATGAGCAGTTCTTC
V gene: TRBV9; D gene: TRBD1; J gene: TRBJ2-2; clone size: -; CDR3 protein: CASSVEGQGATGELFF; CDR3 DNA: TGTGCCAGCAGCGTAGAGGGACAGGGCGCCACCGGGGAGCTGTTTTTT
V gene: TRBV12-3/TRBV12-4; D gene: TRBD1; J gene: TRBJ1-4; clone size: many; CDR3 protein: CASSLVNRGELFF; CDR3 DNA: TGTGCCAGCAGTTTGGTTAACAGGGGGGAACTGTTTTTT
V gene: TRBV11-2; D gene: -; J gene: TRBJ2-1; clone size: -; CDR3 protein: CASSNQGYNEQFF; CDR3 DNA: TGTGCCAGCTCCAACCAGGGCTACAATGAGCAGTTCTTC
V gene: TRBV29-1; D gene: -; J gene: TRBJ1-1; clone size: many; CDR3 protein: CSAMAGWAMNTEAFF; CDR3 DNA: TGCAGCGCGATGGCGGGGTGGGCCATGAACACTGAAGCTTTCTTT
V gene: TRBV7-6; D gene: -; J gene: TRBJ2-1; clone size: many; CDR3 protein: CASSFGQYNEQFF; CDR3 DNA: TGTGCCAGCAGCTTTGGCCAGTACAATGAGCAGTTCTTC
V gene: TRBV6-5; D gene: -; J gene: TRBJ1-5; clone size: few; CDR3 protein: CASMGETGIRQPQHF; CDR3 DNA: TGTGCCAGCATGGGGGAAACAGGGATCCGCCAGCCCCAGCATTTT
V gene: TRBV5-1; D gene: TRBD1; J gene: TRBJ2-7; clone size: many; CDR3 protein: CASSLVGQGAYEQYF; CDR3 DNA: TGCGCCAGCAGCTTGGTAGGACAGGGGGCCTACGAGCAGTACTTC
V gene: TRBV6-2/TRBV6-3; D gene: -; J gene: TRBJ1-2; clone size: many; CDR3 protein: CASSMDRSGYGYTF; CDR3 DNA: TGTGCCAGCAGTATGGACAGATCAGGCTATGGCTACACCTTC
V gene: TRBV7-3; D gene: -; J gene: TRBJ2-2; clone size: -; CDR3 protein: CASSLFGGSRELFF; CDR3 DNA: TGTGCCAGCAGCTTATTCGGGGGTTCCAGGGAGCTGTTTTTT
V gene: TRBV5-4; D gene: TRBD1; J gene: TRBJ1-6; clone size: few; CDR3 protein: CAGRDRLSYNSPLHF; CDR3 DNA: TGTGCCGGCAGGGACAGGCTCTCCTATAATTCACCCCTCCACTTT
V gene: TRBV20-1; D gene: -; J gene: TRBJ1-2; clone size: many; CDR3 protein: CSANRDNYGYTF; CDR3 DNA: TGCAGTGCTAACAGGGACAACTATGGCTACACCTTC
V gene: TRBV6-5; D gene: -; J gene: TRBJ1-3; clone size: many; CDR3 protein: CASRLQRASGNTIYF; CDR3 DNA: TGTGCCAGCAGGTTACAGAGAGCCTCTGGAAACACCATATATTTT
V gene: TRBV20-1; D gene: TRBD1; J gene: TRBJ1-5; clone size: -; CDR3 protein: CSAFQGDQPQHF; CDR3 DNA: TGCAGTGCTTTTCAGGGGGATCAGCCCCAGCATTTT
V gene: TRBV7-8; D gene: -; J gene: TRBJ2-5; clone size: few; CDR3 protein: CASSGRRDITLATQYF; CDR3 DNA: TGTGCCAGCAGCGGCCGCCGGGACATCACTCTAGCGACCCAGTACTTC
V gene: TRBV7-2; D gene: -; J gene: TRBJ2-1; clone size: -; CDR3 protein: CASSFGQGGYNEQFF; CDR3 DNA: TGTGCCAGCAGCTTCGGACAGGGAGGGTACAATGAGCAGTTCTTC
V gene: TRBV7-2; D gene: -; J gene: TRBJ1-5; clone size: -; CDR3 protein: CASSRGTRYQPQHF; CDR3 DNA: TGTGCCAGCAGCCGAGGGACACGGTATCAGCCCCAGCATTTT
V gene: TRBV7-9; D gene: TRBD1; J gene: TRBJ1-6; clone size: many; CDR3 protein: CASSFLQGVSPLHF; CDR3 DNA: TGTGCCAGCAGCTTCTTACAGGGGGTCTCACCCCTCCACTTT
V gene: TRBV20-1; D gene: -; J gene: TRBJ1-5; clone size: -; CDR3 protein: CSARDPGRGNQPQHF; CDR3 DNA: TGCAGTGCTAGAGATCCCGGCAGGGGCAATCAGCCCCAGCATTTT
V gene: TRBV15; D gene: -; J gene: TRBJ1-6; clone size: few; CDR3 protein: CATSSLDSPLHF; CDR3 DNA: TGTGCCACCAGCTCTTTGGATTCACCCCTCCACTTT
V gene: TRBV5-1; D gene: -; J gene: TRBJ1-5; clone size: -; CDR3 protein: CASSPLGGNQPQHF; CDR3 DNA: TGCGCCAGCAGCCCCCTGGGCGGGAATCAGCCCCAGCATTTT
V gene: TRBV4-2; D gene: -; J gene: TRBJ1-3; clone size: few; CDR3 protein: CASSQTLGLLLNTIYF; CDR3 DNA: TGTGCCAGCAGCCAGACCCTAGGACTCCTTCTAAACACCATATATTTT
V gene: TRBV20-1; D gene: -; J gene: TRBJ1-2; clone size: few; CDR3 protein: CRVLANYGYTF; CDR3 DNA: TGCAGGGTCCTCGCTAACTATGGCTACACCTTC
V gene: TRBV7-9; D gene: -; J gene: TRBJ2-2; clone size: -; CDR3 protein: CASRRGPNTGELFF; CDR3 DNA: TGTGCCAGCAGGAGGGGCCCAAACACCGGGGAGCTGTTTTTT
V gene: TRBV6-5; D gene: -; J gene: TRBJ1-2; clone size: many; CDR3 protein: CASSYSSQGNYGYTF; CDR3 DNA: TGTGCCAGCAGTTACTCGTCTCAGGGTAACTATGGCTACACCTTC
V gene: TRBV7-2; D gene: -; J gene: TRBJ1-2; clone size: -; CDR3 protein: CASSLSGSGGSGYGYTF; CDR3 DNA: TGTGCCAGCAGCTTATCAGGAAGCGGGGGTTCTGGTTATGGCTACACCTTC
V gene: TRBV12-3/TRBV12-4; D gene: -; J gene: TRBJ1-1; clone size: many; CDR3 protein: CASRPGHTEAFF; CDR3 DNA: TGTGCCAGCAGACCCGGGCACACTGAAGCTTTCTTT
V gene: TRBV7-9; D gene: -; J gene: TRBJ2-2; clone size: many; CDR3 protein: CASSRDSPRTGELFF; CDR3 DNA: TGTGCCAGCAGCCGGGACTCCCCTCGAACCGGGGAGCTGTTTTTT
V gene: TRBV6-5; D gene: TRBD1; J gene: TRBJ1-6; clone size: few; CDR3 protein: CASSYSIGTGLAPLHF; CDR3 DNA: TGTGCCAGCAGTTACTCCATCGGGACAGGGTTGGCACCCCTCCACTTT
V gene: TRBV4-2; D gene: -; J gene: TRBJ2-6; clone size: many; CDR3 protein: CASSQTSAGANVLTF; CDR3 DNA: TGTGCCAGCAGCCAAACATCGGCGGGGGCCAACGTCCTGACTTTC
V gene: TRBV18; D gene: -; J gene: TRBJ1-5; clone size: -; CDR3 protein: CASSTDSNQPQHF; CDR3 DNA: TGTGCCAGCTCAACGGACAGTAATCAGCCCCAGCATTTT
V gene: TRBV7-2; D gene: -; J gene: TRBJ2-3; clone size: many; CDR3 protein: CASSLGGVSGTDTQYF; CDR3 DNA: TGTGCCAGCAGCTTAGGGGGGGTGTCTGGCACAGATACGCAGTATTTT
V gene: TRBV10-3; D gene: -; J gene: TRBJ1-1; clone size: many; CDR3 protein: CAISEVQGTRGTEAFF; CDR3 DNA: TGTGCCATCAGTGAGGTGCAGGGGACGCGAGGGACTGAAGCTTTCTTT
V gene: TRBV3-1; D gene: -; J gene: TRBJ1-2; clone size: -; CDR3 protein: CASSQDRTRWGYTF; CDR3 DNA: TGTGCCAGCAGCCAAGATCGGACGCGTTGGGGCTACACCTTC
V gene: TRBV4-1; D gene: -; J gene: TRBJ1-3; clone size: many; CDR3 protein: CASSHPDSGNTIYF; CDR3 DNA: TGCGCCAGCAGCCATCCAGACTCTGGAAACACCATATATTTT
V gene: TRBV12-3/TRBV12-4; D gene: TRBD1; J gene: TRBJ1-2; clone size: many; CDR3 protein: CASSRDREGYTF; CDR3 DNA: TGTGCCAGCAGTCGGGACAGGGAGGGCTACACCTTC
V gene: TRBV20-1; D gene: TRBD1; J gene: TRBJ1-6; clone size: few; CDR3 protein: CSASLLDRGLGPLHF; CDR3 DNA: TGCAGTGCCTCCCTCCTCGACAGGGGGCTGGGTCCCCTCCACTTT
V gene: TRBV7-2; D gene: -; J gene: TRBJ2-2; clone size: -; CDR3 protein: CASSSTVFNTGELFF; CDR3 DNA: TGTGCCAGCAGCTCAACGGTCTTTAACACCGGGGAGCTGTTTTTT
V gene: TRBV28; D gene: -; J gene: TRBJ1-1; clone size: -; CDR3 protein: CASSSGTGLTEAFF; CDR3 DNA: TGTGCCAGCAGTAGCGGGACGGGACTAACTGAAGCTTTCTTT
V gene: TRBV5-1; D gene: TRBD2; J gene: TRBJ2-5; clone size: many; CDR3 protein: CASSPRLAGAGETQYF; CDR3 DNA: TGCGCCAGCAGCCCGAGACTAGCGGGGGCGGGGGAGACCCAGTACTTC